This entry lists 15 T cell receptor beta chains sequenced from one sample in a study of vaccination effects on CD4 cells after COVID-19 (dated by TCRdb to the early 2020s). No cognate antigen is known for these TCRs. The library came from the immunoSEQ multiplex PCR assay. TCRdb retrieved this table from immuneACCESS and kept in-frame rearrangements only. Not all clones are present; in checked studies, unresolved V genes account for under half, and no reason is known for the remainder. The sample table holds fewer than 40,000 clones, of which 70% to 85% were seen once. 2% of the sample comes from the top ten. In the ViraFEST assay, PBMC were stimulated with viral peptide pools, and TCR sequencing was then used to find antigen-specific CD4+ T cell clonotypes based on their expansion. After about 9 days of culture, CD4+ T cells were isolated with the EasySep CD4+ T cell isolation kit. Each participant received two doses of an mRNA SARS-CoV-2 vaccine, either BNT162b2 or mRNA-1273.

The source material was CD4+ T cells from PBMCs cultured with HCoV-NL63 spike peptides, sampled after COVID-19 vaccination. The meaning of the sample's cell subset or site label: HCoV-NL63 spike overlapping peptide pool stimulation. The receptors here all came from a human donor who received a COVID-19 vaccine. Some clones in this sample may be carry-over from other donors' samples.

The rearrangement uses TRBV7-3 and TRBJ1-1; D may be TRBD1 (6 bases). The CDR3 covers 13 residues. Germline CDR1 and CDR2: SGHTA and FQGTGA. V was shortened by 2 bases and J by 4 bases, with 8 bases between the two germline ends. The CDR3 reads CASSLDRFTEAFF. As DNA, the CDR3 is TGTGCCAGCAGCTTAGACAGGTTCACTGAAGCTTTCTTT.

The chain links TRBV2 to TRBJ1-1, with 7 bases fitting TRBD1. Germline V gives CDR1 SNHLY, CDR2 FYNNEI. The CDR3 is made up of 17 amino acids. The trim removed 6 bases at V and 1 base at J, leaving 14 bases unmatched. The CDR3 sequence: CASRVNRGGGPNTEAFF. In nucleotides, the CDR3 is TGTGCCAGCAGGGTAAACAGGGGTGGGGGACCGAACACTGAAGCTTTCTTT. The full variable domain, in which reference TRBV2 and TRBJ1-1 provide the parts outside the CDR3, is EPEVTQTPSHQVTQMGQEVILRCVPISNHLYFYWYRQILGQKVEFLVSFYNNEISEKSEIFDDQFSVERPDGSNFTLKIRSTKLEDSAMYFCASRVNRGGGPNTEAFFGQGTRLTVV.

This clone was detected only once. The chain joins TRBV2 to TRBJ1-2; the match to TRBD1 covers 10 bases. The ends lost 7 bases at V and 2 bases at J; junction bases unmatched: 7. This CDR3 has 15 residues. The germline CDR1 and CDR2 sequences are SNHLY and FYNNEI. The chain's CDR3 is CASTPGQGRNYGYTF. CDR3 coding DNA: TGTGCCAGCACCCCGGGACAGGGGCGAAACTATGGCTACACCTTC.

V and J are TRBV5-8 and TRBJ2-5; D perhaps matches TRBD2 (5 bases). V gave up 0 bases and J gave up 0 bases, with 9 bases separating them. CDR3 length: 15 amino acids. CDR1 and CDR2 from the germline V gene are SGHTS and YDEGEE. The CDR3 loop reads CASSLGGFNQETQYF. The DNA of the CDR3 is TGTGCCAGCAGCTTGGGAGGGTTCAACCAAGAGACCCAGTACTTC.

The chain uses TRBV18 and TRBJ2-3; 7 positions agree with TRBD1. The V segment lost 1 base and the J segment 0 bases; nucleotides outside the gene matches: 7. CDR3 size: 17 residues. Germline-derived CDR1 and CDR2 are KGHSH and LQKENI. The CDR3 reads CASSPLAGGSSTDTQYF. CDR3 coding DNA: TGTGCCAGCTCACCACTGGCAGGGGGATCTAGCACAGATACGCAGTATTTT.

The chain links TRBV25-1 to TRBJ2-6; 7 bases are a match to TRBD1. Per germline, CDR1 MGHDK and CDR2 SYGVNS. V was clipped by 5 bases and J by 1 base; unmatched bases: 2. The CDR3 runs to 15 residues. The DNA of the CDR3 is TGTGCCAGCAGTCCCAGGGGGTCTGGGGCCAACGTCCTGACTTTC. Translation gives CASSPRGSGANVLTF.

The chain carries TRBV29-1 and TRBJ2-1, with 7 bases matching TRBD1. CDR1 SQVTM and CDR2 ANQGSEA come from the germline V gene. This CDR3 spans 16 amino acids. V shed 0 bases and J 0 bases; nucleotides not matched to a gene: 5. The CDR3 DNA sequence: TGCAGCGTTGAAGAATCGACAGGGAGCTCCTACAATGAGCAGTTCTTC. It codes for CSVEESTGSSYNEQFF.

This clone was seen a handful of times. The V call is TRBV7-3, the J call TRBJ1-5; no definite D call. The CDR3 runs to 13 residues. Germline loops: CDR1 SGHTA, CDR2 FQGTGA. V was pared by 5 bases and J by 3 bases, with 8 bases between. The CDR3 sequence: CASSLTINQPQHF. CDR3 in DNA: TGTGCCAGCAGCCTGACTATCAATCAGCCCCAGCATTTT.

This clone was seen just once. The rearrangement links TRBV7-2 to TRBJ1-1; TRBD1 agrees at 8 bases. Germline CDR1 reads SGHTA; CDR2 reads FQGNSA. The CDR3 sequence is 13 residues long. V was pared by 5 bases and J by 10 bases, with 9 bases of the junction left unmatched. The CDR3 nucleotides are TGTGCCAGCAGCGTGACAGGGGCTCAAGGAGCTTTCTTT. Amino acids: CASSVTGAQGAFF.

The CDR3 is CAWREQGGFGKLFF. The CDR3 DNA reads TGTGCCTGGAGAGAACAAGGCGGGTTCGGAAAACTGTTTTTT. The chain uses TRBV30 and TRBJ1-4, with D unclear. CDR1 is GTSNPN and CDR2 is SVGIG in the germline V gene (reference sequence). V was pared by 3 bases and J by 10 bases, with 18 bases between. The CDR3 consists of 14 residues. Based on the CDR3 plus reference TRBV30 and TRBJ1-4, the full variable domain is SQTIHQWPATLVQPVGSPLSLECTVEGTSNPNLYWYRQAAGRGLQLLFYSVGIGQISSEVPQNLSASRPQDRQFILSSKKLLLSDSGFYLCAWREQGGFGKLFFGSGTQLSVL.

This clone came up once. This chain joins TRBV6-2 or TRBV6-3 and TRBJ1-5, with no clear D. Germline V lookup: CDR1 MNHEY, CDR2 SVGEGT. The V gene lost 6 bases and the J gene lost 0 bases, with 12 bases spanning the gap. CDR3 length: 15 residues. In nucleotides, the CDR3 is TGTGCCAGCAGCAATAGCCAGCTTAGCAATCAGCCCCAGCATTTT. Its translation: CASSNSQLSNQPQHF.

The rearrangement joins TRBV30 to TRBJ1-2; tentatively, D is TRBD1 (6 bases). V lost 0 bases and J lost 10, with 9 bases in between. From germline, CDR1 is GTSNPN and CDR2 SVGIG (reference sequence). The CDR3 is 11 amino acids. The DNA for the CDR3 is TGTGCCTGGAGTGTAGGGGGGGACTACACCTTC. Protein: CAWSVGGDYTF.

This clone was counted only a few times. The V and J genes are TRBV4-1 and TRBJ2-5; D perhaps matches TRBD1 (6 bases). CDR1 and CDR2 (germline): MGHRA, YSYEKL. The CDR3 is 14 residues long. The V gene lost 6 bases and the J gene lost 4 bases, with 15 bases spanning the gap. DNA of the CDR3: TGCGCCAGCAGTCTTTACAGGGATGGAGAGACCCAGTACTTC. Protein sequence: CASSLYRDGETQYF.

This rearrangement joins TRBV4-1 to TRBJ1-3, with D uncertain. This CDR3 contains 17 residues. The V end was cut by 3 bases, the J end by 0 bases, with 15 bases between. CDR1 and CDR2 (germline): MGHRA, YSYEKL. The CDR3 sequence: CASSHPGQTYSGNTIYF. The DNA of the CDR3 is TGCGCCAGCAGCCACCCCGGGCAGACCTACTCTGGAAACACCATATATTTT.

V usage is TRBV9 and J usage is TRBJ1-2; TRBD1 agrees at 10 bases. The CDR3 sequence is 16 residues long. CDR1 is SGDLS and CDR2 is YYNGEE in the germline V gene. V lost 3 bases and J lost 8; bases outside the gene matches: 13. This chain's CDR3 is CASSEGQGTLEGGYTF. CDR3 coding DNA: TGTGCCAGCAGCGAGGGACAGGGGACTTTGGAAGGGGGCTACACCTTC.